This T cell receptor (beta chain) is drawn from a study of blood T cell repertoires in COVID-19. Study background: Sites in the United States, Italy and Spain provided acute and convalescent COVID-19 samples. PBMCs, B-cell-depleted T cells, or T cells were the source of the cDNA or gDNA that made up the material.

In the original processing: How many nucleated cells were present was estimated from reference gene primer amplification. Libraries were prepared by immunoSEQ multiplex PCR; TCRdb keeps only in-frame clonotypes and omits some of them. V, J and clone size are taken as reported in that table, and D and trimming were inferred from the DNA itself. In the table there are about 130,000 clones, around 85% of which are singletons. The sequenced sample consisted of peripheral blood. This TCR derives from a woman older than 75 with acute or convalescent COVID-19.

The CDR3 DNA is TGTGCCTGGAGTGTACAACAGGGGAGTAGCTACACCTTC. Its translation: CAWSVQQGSSYTF. The V and J genes are TRBV30 and TRBJ1-2; 7 positions agree with TRBD1. CDR3 length equals 13 residues. With 0 bases clipped from V and 9 bases from J, the junction kept 7 bases outside the gene matches. The germline V gene encodes CDR1 GTSNPN and CDR2 SVGIG (reference sequence).